Below, one TCR beta chain is given with its context. The antigen remains undetermined. The germline V gene has CDR1 MNHEY and CDR2 SVGAGI. V lost 2 bases and J lost 1, with 6 bases in between. The CDR3 totals 13 residues. TCRdb's table, derived via immunoSEQ multiplex PCR, lists solely in-frame clones and lacks some. The top ten clones hold around 0.97% of a sample with around 23,000 clones, 80% to 90% of them seen once. The data derive from a study of graft-versus-host responses after intestinal transplantation. Study details: Multivisceral, liver-intestinal, or isolated intestinal transplants were given to recipients. Anti-thymocyte globulin served as induction for all recipients, who then took tacrolimus and steroids for about 3 years. Points from the study as a whole: The presence of high graft-versus-host to host-versus-graft clonal ratios in allografts characterized patients with graft-donor T cell macrochimerism. Early post-transplant HvG declines were associated with peak circulating GvH clone levels.

Sample: PBMCs, taken approximately 450 days after intestinal transplant. This sequence joins TRBV6-5 and TRBJ2-7; D remains ambiguous. This receptor was obtained from a human patient who received an intestinal transplant, so some T cells may come from the graft donor. The CDR3 loop is CASSYDRSYEQYF. CDR3 in DNA: TGTGCCAGCAGTTACGATCGATCCTACGAGCAGTACTTC.